One and the same sample provided the 27 T cell receptor beta chains below, sequenced in a study of Graves' ophthalmopathy and Graves' hyperthyroidism. RNA served as the template for amplifying TCR beta CDR3 regions. RT-PCR in the first round used HTBI primers; a second-round multiplex PCR followed. From the multiplex PCR reads, TCRdb called clonotypes with MiXCR, one entry per CDR3 protein. The table lists 150,000 to 200,000 distinct CDR3 sequences, 39% of them singletons, with 7.5% to 10% in the top ten. Sequenced: peripheral blood. These receptors were collected from a man aged 25 to 45 with Graves' ophthalmopathy.

This clonotype was observed many times. The chain employs TRBV6-2 or TRBV6-3 and TRBJ1-2; the D gene is possibly TRBD1 (6 bases). Germline CDR1 MNHEY, CDR2 SVGEGT. This CDR3 contains 12 residues. Trimming shortened V by 7 bases and J by 6 bases, and 12 bases separated the two germline ends. In DNA form, the CDR3 reads TGTGCCAGCACCCCGGACAGAGATGGCTACACCTTC. Its protein is CASTPDRDGYTF.

This clonotype was observed many times. The chain employs TRBV25-1 and TRBJ2-4, with D possibly TRBD2 on 5 matching bases. V was shortened by 6 bases and J by 0 bases, with 6 bases between the two germline ends. CDR3 length: 13 amino acids. Germline CDR1 and CDR2: MGHDK and SYGVNS. As DNA, the CDR3 is TGTGCCAGCAGGGGAGTAGCCAAAAACATTCAGTACTTC. It translates to CASRGVAKNIQYF.

The chain has TRBV30 and TRBJ2-5; D is unresolved. The V gene lost 0 bases and the J gene lost 2 bases, with 10 bases spanning the gap. There are 14 residues in the CDR3. Germline V gene lookup returns CDR1 GTSNPN and CDR2 SVGIG (reference sequence). In nucleotides, the CDR3 is TGTGCCTGGAGTGTACGATTGCAGCAAGAGACCCAGTACTTC. Protein sequence: CAWSVRLQQETQYF.

This clonotype has a count of ten or more. The chain carries TRBV2 and TRBJ2-7; a possible D gene is TRBD1 (5 bases). CDR3 length: 14 amino acids. Germline assignment: CDR1 SNHLY and CDR2 FYNNEI. The V end lost 4 bases, the J end lost 6 bases, and 16 bases lay between the germline ends. The CDR3 DNA sequence: TGTGCCAGCAGTGCAGGGTCTCTGGTGGGCGAGCAGTACTTC. Translation: CASSAGSLVGEQYF.

The chain employs TRBV9 and TRBJ1-3; D call uncertain. Germline V gene lookup returns CDR1 SGDLS and CDR2 YYNGEE. V was cut by 4 bases and J by 0 bases, with 8 bases left in between. The CDR3 has 14 residues. CDR3 sequence: CASSPSLSGNTIYF. The CDR3 DNA is TGTGCCAGCAGCCCCTCACTCTCTGGAAACACCATATATTTT.

This clonotype was seen many times. The gene calls are TRBV18 and TRBJ1-1, with a weak D call TRBD1 (5 bases). Per germline, CDR1 KGHSH and CDR2 LQKENI. Trimming cost V 3 bases and J 10 bases, with 18 bases left between them. This CDR3 is 14 amino acids long. DNA for the CDR3: TGTGCCAGCTCACCCGACGCGACGGGCGGGGGAGCTTTCTTT. Amino acids: CASSPDATGGGAFF.

This clonotype was seen many times. The rearrangement uses TRBV7-2 and TRBJ2-5; 13 bases align to TRBD2. V lost 4 bases, J lost 5 bases, and 7 bases stayed unmatched. Germline CDR1 SGHTA, CDR2 FQGNSA. The CDR3 length is 16 residues. The CDR3 nucleotides read TGTGCCAGCAGCTCTGGACTAGCGGGGGCCCGGGAGACCCAGTACTTC. Translated, it gives CASSSGLAGARETQYF.

The chain is built from TRBV24-1 and TRBJ2-2; 11 nucleotides line up with TRBD2. Losses at the gene ends were 4 bases for V and 1 base for J; bases not matched to a gene: 7. CDR1 is KGHDR, CDR2 SFDVKD, per germline. The CDR3 spans 18 residues. CDR3 amino acids: CATSESDSGRENTGELFF. The CDR3, as DNA: TGTGCCACCAGTGAGTCCGATAGCGGGAGGGAGAACACCGGGGAGCTGTTTTTT.

V gene TRBV25-1 combines with J gene TRBJ2-2; D unclear. V lost 3 bases, J lost 6 bases, and 11 bases lay in between. Germline V CDR1 and CDR2: MGHDK, SYGVNS. CDR3 size: 14 residues. Here the CDR3 reads CASSDPSTAGELFF. The CDR3 DNA reads TGTGCCAGCAGTGATCCTTCGACGGCCGGGGAGCTGTTTTTT.

This clonotype was observed at least ten times. The V and J genes are TRBV7-8 and TRBJ2-7; no clear D. The germline gives CDR1 SGHVS, CDR2 FQNEAQ. The germline V and J ends were trimmed by 2 bases and 6 bases, with 8 bases remaining between them. This CDR3 spans 12 amino acids. The chain's CDR3 is CASSLRNTEQYF. DNA of the CDR3: TGTGCCAGCAGCTTACGGAATACCGAGCAGTACTTC.

Ten or more counts support this clonotype. The chain joins TRBV12-3 or TRBV12-4 to TRBJ2-2; maybe TRBD1 (6 bases). V lost 2 bases, J lost 8 bases, and 15 bases lay in between. The CDR3 runs 15 residues. In DNA form, the CDR3 reads TGTGCCAGCAGTTTACCACAGGGTTTAAGGGGGGAGCTGTTTTTT. Translated: CASSLPQGLRGELFF.

This clonotype was seen a handful of times. V and J are TRBV6-1 and TRBJ2-2; 9 positions agree with TRBD2. Germline loops: CDR1 MNHNS, CDR2 SASEGT. This CDR3 is 16 amino acids long. The ends lost 8 bases at V and 4 bases at J; junction bases unmatched: 11. The chain's CDR3 is CASGHLAGSGTGELFF. In DNA, the CDR3 is TGTGCCAGCGGCCACCTAGCGGGATCTGGCACCGGGGAGCTGTTTTTT.

This clonotype was recorded at least ten times. The rearrangement uses TRBV6-2 or TRBV6-3 and TRBJ2-7, with 10 bases fitting TRBD1. Germline V lookup: CDR1 MNHEY, CDR2 SVGEGT. The V segment lost 0 bases and the J segment 9 bases; nucleotides outside the gene matches: 2. The CDR3 extends over 13 amino acids. The CDR3 coding sequence is TGTGCCAGCAGTTACTCGAGGGACAGGGGGCAGTACTTC. Translation: CASSYSRDRGQYF.

The chain is built from TRBV6-2 or TRBV6-3 and TRBJ2-7; 8 nucleotides align to TRBD1. In germline, CDR1 is MNHEY, CDR2 SVGEGT. J lost 3 bases, V lost 5 bases, and 12 bases had no gene match. The CDR3 is made up of 16 amino acids. The CDR3 spells CASSKQTGVVYYEQYF. Written as DNA, the CDR3 is TGTGCCAGCAGTAAACAGACAGGGGTCGTTTACTACGAGCAGTACTTC.

The chain is built from TRBV7-2 and TRBJ2-5, with 12 bases fitting TRBD2. Germline loops: CDR1 SGHTA, CDR2 FQGNSA. V was pared by 3 bases and J by 5 bases, with 7 bases of the junction left unmatched. The CDR3 covers 16 residues. The CDR3 spells CASSFPSGGAGETQYF. CDR3 in DNA: TGTGCCAGCAGCTTCCCTAGCGGGGGGGCAGGGGAGACCCAGTACTTC.

The genes are TRBV6-2 or TRBV6-3 and TRBJ1-6; 8 bases align to TRBD1. Germline assignment: CDR1 MNHEY and CDR2 SVGEGT. The V gene end was trimmed by 4 bases and the J gene end by 9 bases; junction bases not matched to a gene: 17. The CDR3 contains 18 residues. CDR3: CASSFNPTGTGPGSPLHF. The CDR3 region has the DNA TGTGCCAGCAGTTTCAATCCCACCGGGACAGGCCCGGGTTCACCCCTCCACTTT.

This clonotype was counted many times. The V and J genes are TRBV19 and TRBJ2-2; no clear D. Germline CDR1 reads LNHDA; CDR2 reads SQIVND (reference sequence). This CDR3 comprises 14 residues. Trimming stripped 6 bases from V and 6 bases from J, with 14 bases between. The CDR3 coding sequence is TGTGCCAGTAGCTTCCCTCAGTCTGCCGGGGAGCTGTTTTTT. Amino acids: CASSFPQSAGELFF. The entire variable domain, with the rest obtained from reference TRBV19 and TRBJ2-2, is as follows: DGGITQSPKYLFRKEGQNVTLSCEQNLNHDAMYWYRQDPGQGLRLIYYSQIVNDFQKGDIAEGYSVSREKKESFPLTVTSAQKNPTAFYLCASSFPQSAGELFFGEGSRLTVL.

There are many counts of this clonotype. The genes are TRBV11-3 and TRBJ1-6, with 9 bases aligning to TRBD1. With 4 bases clipped from V and 9 bases from J, the junction kept 4 bases outside the gene matches. The CDR3 sequence is 14 residues long. CDR1 SGHNT and CDR2 YENEEA come from the germline V gene. The CDR3 DNA follows: TGTGCCAGCAGCTCACGGGACAGGGTTTCACCCCTCCACTTT. Its protein is CASSSRDRVSPLHF.

This clonotype was counted at least ten times. This chain uses TRBV7-9 with TRBJ1-2; D is unclear. Trimming took off 2 bases at V and 0 bases at J, with 4 bases between the two ends. The CDR3 loop spans 13 amino acids. In germline, CDR1 is SEHNR, CDR2 FQNEAQ (reference sequence). CDR3 sequence: CASSLHTNYGYTF. The CDR3 DNA sequence: TGTGCCAGCAGCTTACACACTAACTATGGCTACACCTTC.

At least ten counts were recorded for this clonotype. The chain recombines TRBV12-3 or TRBV12-4 with TRBJ2-2; D remains ambiguous. This CDR3 region has 14 residues. The V and J ends lost 2 bases and 7 bases respectively, with 11 bases between them. The CDR3 DNA follows: TGTGCCAGCAGTTTACATGAAGGTTTCGGGGAGCTGTTTTTT. Its protein is CASSLHEGFGELFF.

The chain joins TRBV18 to TRBJ1-1; D unclear. V dropped 0 bases and J dropped 4 bases, with 12 bases sitting between them. CDR3 length: 15 residues. CDR1 KGHSH and CDR2 LQKENI come from the germline V gene. The CDR3 DNA reads TGTGCCAGCTCACCACCAATGGGATTTAGCACTGAAGCTTTCTTT. Its translation: CASSPPMGFSTEAFF.

The genes are TRBV6-1 and TRBJ1-6; 8 bases match TRBD1. The germline V gene encodes CDR1 MNHNS and CDR2 SASEGT. The junction had 9 bases not matched to a gene; V was cut back by 6 bases and J by 8 bases. The CDR3 spans 15 residues. For the CDR3, the DNA is TGTGCCAGCAGGTCGAACAGGGGGGAGTATTCACCCCTCCACTTT. Protein sequence: CASRSNRGEYSPLHF.

This clonotype appeared many times. V gene TRBV7-2 combines with J gene TRBJ2-7; D may be TRBD2 (6 bases). The germline gives CDR1 SGHTA, CDR2 FQGNSA. V dropped 1 base and J dropped 3 bases, with 22 bases sitting between them. The CDR3 loop spans 18 amino acids. The CDR3 loop is CASSLVPPGLAKFYEQYF. CDR3 bases: TGTGCCAGCAGCTTAGTCCCGCCGGGACTCGCAAAATTCTACGAGCAGTACTTC.

This clonotype was detected only once. The chain joins TRBV12-3 or TRBV12-4 to TRBJ1-1, with no clear D. CDR3 length: 14 residues. Trimming removed 6 bases at V and 3 bases at J, with 14 bases between. The CDR3 DNA reads as TGTGCCAGCAGCGAGCCCCTCGGGGACACTGAAGCTTTCTTT. Translating gives CASSEPLGDTEAFF.

This clonotype was counted many times. The chain couples TRBV11-3 to TRBJ1-1; a weak D match, TRBD1 (5 bases). Germline CDR1 SGHNT, CDR2 YENEEA. This CDR3 spans 14 amino acids. V was trimmed by 3 bases and J by 2 bases, leaving 10 bases between them. Written as DNA, the CDR3 is TGTGCCAGCAGCTTTACACAGGCCAACACTGAAGCTTTCTTT. Translated: CASSFTQANTEAFF.

V and J are TRBV28 and TRBJ1-2, with D unresolved. The germline V gene has CDR1 MDHEN and CDR2 SYDVKM. The CDR3 spans 11 residues. The V and J ends lost 10 bases and 0 bases respectively, with 6 bases between them. CDR3 bases: TGTGCCACCAAAGCTAACTATGGCTACACCTTC. This sequence encodes CATKANYGYTF.

This clonotype was detected ten times or more. CDR3 nucleotide sequence: TGTGCCAGCAGCTTTTCAGGGGTAGGACCCCAGCATTTT. It codes for CASSFSGVGPQHF. The chain has TRBV7-2 and TRBJ1-5, with D maybe TRBD1 (6 bases). The CDR3 extends over 13 amino acids. Germline-derived CDR1 and CDR2 are SGHTA and FQGNSA. With 3 bases removed from V and 10 bases from J, the gap between germline ends came to 13 bases.